One and the same sample provided the 32 T cell receptor beta chains below, sequenced in a study of CD8 T cell repertoires and HIV-1 epitope variants. Their cognate antigens are unknown. Produced via immunoSEQ multiplex PCR; TCRdb's table is partial and in-frame only. The table shows some 5,000 clones, with 68% occurring only once. Sequencing was done on a sample of cultured CD8+ T cells derived from PBMCs. The receptors originated from a male donor with HIV.

The chain couples TRBV4-2 to TRBJ2-7; TRBD1 is a possible D gene (5 bases). V lost 2 bases to trimming and J lost 3 bases, with 8 bases between them. The CDR3 extends over 13 amino acids. Looked up from germline, CDR1 is LGHNA and CDR2 is YNFKEQ. The CDR3 nucleotides read TGTGCCAGCAGCCAATCTCAGGGCTACGAGCAGTACTTC. Its protein product is CASSQSQGYEQYF.

The rearrangement links TRBV4-3 to TRBJ1-5; D is ambiguous. Germline assignment: CDR1 LGHNA and CDR2 YSLEER. V gave up 0 bases and J gave up 6 bases, with 21 bases separating them. There are 18 residues in the CDR3. The CDR3 sequence is CASSQEGGKGPWLQPQHF. The CDR3 DNA is TGCGCCAGCAGCCAAGAGGGAGGGAAAGGGCCCTGGCTTCAGCCCCAGCATTTT.

The V call is TRBV7-9, the J call TRBJ2-7, with 7 bases fitting TRBD1. Germline assignment: CDR1 SEHNR and CDR2 FQNEAQ (reference sequence). Trimming cost V 0 bases and J 2 bases; bases outside gene matches: 1. CDR3 length: 14 residues. The CDR3 is CASSLAGQTYEQYF. The CDR3 coding sequence is TGTGCCAGCAGCTTAGCGGGACAGACCTACGAGCAGTACTTC.

The V gene is TRBV7-8, the J gene TRBJ2-7; tentative D call: TRBD2 (5 bases). The CDR3 is made up of 16 amino acids. From germline, CDR1 is SGHVS and CDR2 FQNEAQ. The ends were cut back, 4 bases at V and 0 bases at J, with 16 bases in the middle. CDR3 amino acids: CASSSPWERNSYEQYF. The CDR3 DNA sequence: TGTGCCAGCAGCTCCCCTTGGGAGCGGAACTCCTACGAGCAGTACTTC.

The chain is built from TRBV5-1 and TRBJ2-7, with no clear D. This CDR3 contains 12 residues. V was trimmed by 2 bases and J by 3 bases, leaving 6 bases between them. Germline lookup yields CDR1 SGHRS and CDR2 YFSETQ. The CDR3 reads CASSLNYYEQYF. CDR3 bases: TGCGCCAGCAGCTTAAACTACTACGAGCAGTACTTC.

The chain uses TRBV5-4 and TRBJ2-1, with TRBD1 matching over 8 bases. V gave up 0 bases and J gave up 6 bases; unmatched junction bases: 8. Per germline, CDR1 SGHNT and CDR2 YYREEE (reference sequence). There are 16 residues in the CDR3. The CDR3 coding sequence is TGTGCCAGCAGCTTGGTTGTTGGCGGGACAGGCAATGAGCAGTTCTTC. This gives the protein CASSLVVGGTGNEQFF.

V usage is TRBV23-1 and J usage is TRBJ2-4; the D is unclear. TRBV23-1 is an open reading frame, and its role is uncertain. This CDR3 is built from 15 residues. V was trimmed by 2 bases and J by 3 bases, leaving 11 bases between them. The CDR3: CASSQRPGGKNIQYF. The CDR3 DNA reads TGCGCCAGCAGTCAAAGACCTGGTGGCAAAAACATTCAGTACTTC.

This clone was counted between two and nine times. This sequence joins TRBV6-5 and TRBJ2-1, with D unclear. The CDR3 is 12 residues long. V lost 6 bases to trimming and J lost 2 bases, with 5 bases between them. Germline V lookup: CDR1 MNHEY, CDR2 SVGAGI. The CDR3 nucleotides read TGTGCCAGCAGCCGACCCTACAATGAGCAGTTCTTC. The encoded protein is CASSRPYNEQFF.

The chain is built from TRBV29-1 and TRBJ1-4; 9 positions match TRBD1. With 4 bases clipped from V and 6 bases from J, the junction kept 0 bases outside the gene matches. This CDR3 region has 12 residues. Germline V CDR1 and CDR2: SQVTM, ANQGSEA. The CDR3, as DNA: TGCAGCGTTGGGACAGGGGATGAAAAACTGTTTTTT. Translated, it gives CSVGTGDEKLFF.

This chain joins TRBV5-1 and TRBJ2-7, with 8 bases lining up with TRBD1. Trimming at V came to 4 bases and at J to 3 bases, leaving 9 bases not matched to a gene. This CDR3 has 15 amino acids. Germline CDR1 is SGHRS and CDR2 is YFSETQ. The CDR3 here is CASSRGQGVFYEQYF. CDR3 DNA sequence: TGCGCCAGCAGCCGCGGACAGGGAGTCTTCTACGAGCAGTACTTC.

This chain uses TRBV27 with TRBJ2-1; 9 bases agree with TRBD2. This CDR3 has 15 residues. Germline values: CDR1 MNHEY, CDR2 SMNVEV (reference sequence). Germline trimming cut 7 bases from V and 2 bases from J; bases unmatched to any gene: 6. The CDR3 here is CASNPGGGAYNEQFF. The CDR3 DNA reads TGTGCCAGCAACCCCGGCGGGGGGGCCTACAATGAGCAGTTCTTC.

The V and J genes are TRBV30 and TRBJ1-1; 8 bases are shared with TRBD1. Germline V lookup: CDR1 GTSNPN, CDR2 SVGIG (reference sequence). V lost 3 bases to trimming and J lost 6 bases; unmatched junction nucleotides: 12. The CDR3 is 15 residues long. CDR3 region: CAWRDFGQGDPEAFF. CDR3 DNA sequence: TGTGCCTGGAGAGATTTCGGACAGGGAGATCCTGAAGCTTTCTTT.

This chain connects TRBV9 to TRBJ1-2; the D gene is possibly TRBD1 (5 bases). The CDR3 loop spans 14 amino acids. CDR1 SGDLS and CDR2 YYNGEE come from the germline V gene. Trimming stripped 3 bases from V and 5 bases from J, with 14 bases between. CDR3 DNA: TGTGCCAGCAGCGCTGGGACTGACTATTATGGCTACACCTTC. It specifies CASSAGTDYYGYTF. Looking up the rest from reference TRBV9 and TRBJ1-2 gives the full variable domain: DSGVTQTPKHLITATGQRVTLRCSPRSGDLSVYWYQQSLDQGLQFLIQYYNGEERAKGNILERFSAQQFPDLHSELNLSSLELGDSALYFCASSAGTDYYGYTFGSGTRLTVV.

The chain combines TRBV4-1 with TRBJ2-3; TRBD1 aligns across 11 bases. V shed 0 bases, J shed 2 bases, and the junction held 4 bases outside the gene matches. The CDR3 extends over 17 amino acids. Germline V gene data show CDR1 as MGHRA and CDR2 as YSYEKL. CDR3 nucleotide sequence: TGCGCCAGCAGCCAAGAGGGGGACAGGGGGTACACAGATACGCAGTATTTT. It encodes CASSQEGDRGYTDTQYF.

The rearrangement joins TRBV7-8 to TRBJ1-5; D is perhaps TRBD1 (5 bases). The CDR3 is 17 residues long. Trimming removed 5 bases at V and 3 bases at J, with 20 bases between. Germline V gives CDR1 SGHVS, CDR2 FQNEAQ. The DNA of the CDR3 is TGTGCCAGCAGCGGGACCGGGCCAAGAGATTACAATCAGCCCCAGCATTTT. It is translated as CASSGTGPRDYNQPQHF.

This clone was detected only a few times. At one end the junction does not follow the germline gene, possibly because of a read error. This chain uses TRBV5-4 with TRBJ1-2; unclear D gene. The V gene's germline CDR1 is SGHNT and CDR2 YYREEE (reference sequence). The CDR3 totals 16 residues. This CDR3 reads CASSQDPVELDYGYTF. The CDR3 coding sequence is TGCGCCAGCAGCCAAGATCCCGTCGAACTCGACTATGGCTACACCTTC.

This clone was seen more than once but under ten times. J is TRBJ1-5 and V is TRBV6-1; D perhaps matches TRBD1 (5 bases). V shed 2 bases and J shed 7 bases, with 15 bases lying between them. Germline loops: CDR1 MNHNS, CDR2 SASEGT. The CDR3 has 15 amino acids. The DNA for the CDR3 is TGTGCCAGCAGTGAAAACGGGGAGGGGTTACAGCCCCAGCATTTT. Translation gives CASSENGEGLQPQHF.

The rearrangement joins TRBV27 to TRBJ1-4; 8 bases map to TRBD1. CDR3 length: 14 residues. The J segment lost 8 bases and the V segment lost 5 bases, leaving 7 bases of the junction unmatched. Germline V gene sequence: CDR1 MNHEY, CDR2 SMNVEV (reference sequence). DNA of the CDR3: TGTGCCAGCAGTGCCGGACAGGGACACGAAAAACTGTTTTTT. Translation: CASSAGQGHEKLFF.

This sequence joins TRBV27 and TRBJ2-1; D might be TRBD2 (5 bases). The CDR3 spans 15 residues. CDR1 and CDR2 from the germline V gene are MNHEY and SMNVEV (reference sequence). The V gene lost 2 bases and the J gene lost 4 bases, with 12 bases spanning the gap. The CDR3 here is CASSLGSSLYNEQFF. The CDR3 DNA follows: TGTGCCAGCAGTTTAGGGAGTTCTTTGTACAATGAGCAGTTCTTC.

This clone occurred a few times. The chain uses TRBV2 and TRBJ2-5; possible D gene TRBD2, 5 bases. Germline lookup yields CDR1 SNHLY and CDR2 FYNNEI. The CDR3 length is 15 residues. With 6 bases removed from V and 2 bases from J, the gap between germline ends came to 16 bases. The CDR3 loop reads CASSSAGIDQETQYF. The CDR3 DNA sequence: TGTGCCAGCAGCTCCGCCGGGATAGATCAAGAGACCCAGTACTTC. Variable domain in full (rest from reference TRBV2 and TRBJ2-5): EPEVTQTPSHQVTQMGQEVILRCVPISNHLYFYWYRQILGQKVEFLVSFYNNEISEKSEIFDDQFSVERPDGSNFTLKIRSTKLEDSAMYFCASSSAGIDQETQYFGPGTRLLVL.

The rearrangement uses TRBV6-5 and TRBJ1-4; no clear D. The CDR3 extends over 14 amino acids. The germline V gene has CDR1 MNHEY and CDR2 SVGAGI. V lost 4 bases and J 0 bases, leaving 6 bases between the germline ends. In nucleotides, the CDR3 is TGTGCCAGCAGTTCCTCTCCAACTAATGAAAAACTGTTTTTT. This sequence encodes CASSSSPTNEKLFF.

The genes are TRBV7-6 and TRBJ2-1; the D gene is possibly TRBD1 (5 bases). V lost 0 bases and J lost 2, with 11 bases in between. Germline V gene lookup returns CDR1 SGHVS and CDR2 FNYEAQ. The CDR3 has 16 amino acids. CDR3 sequence: CASSLAGRVAYNEQFF. CDR3 nucleotide sequence: TGTGCCAGCAGCTTAGCGGGCAGGGTGGCCTACAATGAGCAGTTCTTC.

This rearrangement joins TRBV10-3 to TRBJ2-3; 7 nucleotides align to TRBD2. CDR3 length: 15 amino acids. Looked up from germline, CDR1 is ENHRY and CDR2 is SYGVKD. With V trimmed by 3 bases and J by 4 bases, 7 bases remained unmatched. The CDR3 region is CAISDPGGRADTQYF. DNA for the CDR3: TGTGCCATCAGTGACCCGGGGGGTAGGGCAGATACGCAGTATTTT.

The J gene is TRBJ1-1, the V gene TRBV11-1, with D uncertain. In germline, CDR1 is SGHAT, CDR2 FQDESV (reference sequence). This CDR3 is built from 12 residues. V lost 5 bases and J lost 0, with 4 bases in between. DNA of the CDR3: TGTGCCAGCAGCCCCGTGAACACTGAAGCTTTCTTT. Amino acids: CASSPVNTEAFF.

V usage is TRBV13 and J usage is TRBJ2-3, with D possibly being TRBD2 (6 bases). V was pared by 5 bases and J by 3 bases, with 12 bases between. The CDR3 is 14 residues long. From germline, CDR1 is PRHDT and CDR2 FYEKMQ (reference sequence). The CDR3 DNA reads as TGTGCCAGCAGCGAAGTTAGCGGAACAGATACGCAGTATTTT. Translating gives CASSEVSGTDTQYF.

The V call is TRBV6-5, the J call TRBJ2-5, with 7 positions matching TRBD2. The CDR3 loop spans 15 amino acids. The germline V gene encodes CDR1 MNHEY and CDR2 SVGAGI. Germline trimming cut 2 bases from V and 5 bases from J; bases unmatched to any gene: 8. CDR3 sequence reads: CASSYRAGSLETQYF. The DNA of the CDR3 is TGTGCCAGCAGTTACCGAGCGGGATCTTTGGAGACCCAGTACTTC.

The V call is TRBV10-3, the J call TRBJ2-7; D is possibly TRBD1 or TRBD2 (5 bases each). The CDR3 length is 13 residues. Trimming took 8 bases from V and 1 from J, leaving 12 bases between them. Germline V gene sequence: CDR1 ENHRY, CDR2 SYGVKD. CDR3 bases: TGTGCCATCGCTGCTGGGGGTTCCTACGAGCAGTACTTC. As protein: CAIAAGGSYEQYF.

The V call is TRBV11-2, the J call TRBJ2-2, with 7 bases lining up with TRBD1. This CDR3 comprises 16 residues. Per germline, CDR1 SGHAT and CDR2 FQNNGV. V lost 0 bases to trimming and J lost 3 bases; unmatched junction nucleotides: 4. This CDR3 reads CASSLEVQGYTGELFF. The CDR3 nucleotides are TGTGCCAGCAGCTTAGAAGTACAGGGGTACACCGGGGAGCTGTTTTTT.

This clone is judged large (0.1 to 1%). The chain is built from TRBV28 and TRBJ1-1; D gene ambiguous. Deletions cut 3 bases from V and 4 bases from J, with 12 bases between. There are 14 residues in the CDR3. CDR1 and CDR2 (germline): MDHEN, SYDVKM. Here the CDR3 DNA reads TGTGCCAGCAGTTTTCGGGGATGGGGCACTGAAGCTTTCTTT. It yields the protein CASSFRGWGTEAFF.

This chain uses TRBV4-2 with TRBJ1-2; no firm D call. This CDR3 has 16 amino acids. Per the germline V gene, CDR1 is LGHNA and CDR2 is YNFKEQ. Trimming stripped 4 bases from V and 3 bases from J, with 18 bases between. The CDR3: CASSPWPVELDYGYTF. The CDR3 nucleotides are TGTGCCAGCAGCCCTTGGCCGGTAGAATTGGACTATGGCTACACCTTC.

The rearrangement links TRBV27 to TRBJ2-1, with 12 bases fitting TRBD1. The V gene end was trimmed by 4 bases and the J gene end by 12 bases; junction bases not matched to a gene: 13. The length of the CDR3 is 16 residues. The germline V gene encodes CDR1 MNHEY and CDR2 SMNVEV (reference sequence). The CDR3, as DNA: TGTGCCAGCAGTTCCCCCGGGACAGGGGGCCCTACGGGGCAGTTCTTC. Translation gives CASSSPGTGGPTGQFF.

This clone showed up just once. The genes are TRBV9 and TRBJ2-7, with a weak D call TRBD2 (7 bases). V lost 4 bases and J 4 bases, leaving 15 bases between the germline ends. The CDR3 runs to 14 residues. Germline assignment: CDR1 SGDLS and CDR2 YYNGEE. The CDR3 sequence is CASSLGGPLYEQYF. CDR3 DNA sequence: TGTGCCAGCAGCCTCGGGGGGCCTTTATACGAGCAGTACTTC.